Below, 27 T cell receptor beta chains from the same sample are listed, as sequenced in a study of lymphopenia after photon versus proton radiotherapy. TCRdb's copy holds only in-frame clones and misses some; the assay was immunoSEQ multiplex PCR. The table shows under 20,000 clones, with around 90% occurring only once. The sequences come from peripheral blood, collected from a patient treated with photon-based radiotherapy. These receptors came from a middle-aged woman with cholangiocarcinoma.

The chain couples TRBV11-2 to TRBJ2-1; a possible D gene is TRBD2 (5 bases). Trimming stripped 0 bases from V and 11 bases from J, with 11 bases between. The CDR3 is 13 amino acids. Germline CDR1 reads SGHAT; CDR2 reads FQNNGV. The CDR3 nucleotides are TGTGCCAGCAGCTTAGAATCGACGGGAAAGCAGTTCTTC. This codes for CASSLESTGKQFF.

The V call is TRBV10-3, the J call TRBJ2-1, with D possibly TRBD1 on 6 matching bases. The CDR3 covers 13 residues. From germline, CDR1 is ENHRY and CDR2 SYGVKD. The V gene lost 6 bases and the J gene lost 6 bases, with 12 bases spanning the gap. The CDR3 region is CAIRQGSVNEQFF. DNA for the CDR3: TGTGCCATCAGACAGGGAAGCGTCAATGAGCAGTTCTTC.

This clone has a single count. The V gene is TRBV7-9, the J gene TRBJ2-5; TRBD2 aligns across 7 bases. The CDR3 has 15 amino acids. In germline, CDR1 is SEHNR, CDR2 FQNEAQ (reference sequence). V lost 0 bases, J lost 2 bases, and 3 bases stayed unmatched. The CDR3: CASSLAPGGQETQYF. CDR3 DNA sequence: TGTGCCAGCAGCTTAGCGCCGGGGGGACAAGAGACCCAGTACTTC.

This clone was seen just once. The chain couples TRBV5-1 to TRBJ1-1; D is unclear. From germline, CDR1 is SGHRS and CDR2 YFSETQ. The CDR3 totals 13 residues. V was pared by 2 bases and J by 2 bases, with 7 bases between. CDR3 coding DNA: TGCGCCAGCAGCTTTGGCGGTAACACTGAAGCTTTCTTT. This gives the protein CASSFGGNTEAFF.

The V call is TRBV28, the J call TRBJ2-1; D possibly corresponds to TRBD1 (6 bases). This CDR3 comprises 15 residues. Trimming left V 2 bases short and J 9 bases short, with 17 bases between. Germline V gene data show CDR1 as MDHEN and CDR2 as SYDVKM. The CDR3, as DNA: TGTGCCAGCAGTTTAGGGGCAGGGGTTCACAGTGAGCAGTTCTTC. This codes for CASSLGAGVHSEQFF.

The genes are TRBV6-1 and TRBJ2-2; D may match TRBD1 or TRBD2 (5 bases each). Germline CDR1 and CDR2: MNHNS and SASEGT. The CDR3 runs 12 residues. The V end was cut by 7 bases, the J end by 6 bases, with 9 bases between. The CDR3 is CASNPGPGELFF. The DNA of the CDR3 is TGTGCCAGCAATCCGGGGCCCGGGGAGCTGTTTTTT.

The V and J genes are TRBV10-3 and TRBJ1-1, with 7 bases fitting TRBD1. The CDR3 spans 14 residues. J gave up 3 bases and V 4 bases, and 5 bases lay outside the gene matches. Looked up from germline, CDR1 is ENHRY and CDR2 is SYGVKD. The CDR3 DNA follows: TGTGCCATCAGTGCTGACAGGGCGGACACTGAAGCTTTCTTT. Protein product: CAISADRADTEAFF.

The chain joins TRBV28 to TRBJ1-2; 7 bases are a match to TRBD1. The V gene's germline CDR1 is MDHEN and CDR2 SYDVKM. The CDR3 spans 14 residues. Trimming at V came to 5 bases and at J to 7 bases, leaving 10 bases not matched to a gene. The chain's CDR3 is CASSQMDRNSGYTF. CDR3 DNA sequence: TGTGCCAGCAGTCAGATGGACAGGAATAGTGGCTACACCTTC.

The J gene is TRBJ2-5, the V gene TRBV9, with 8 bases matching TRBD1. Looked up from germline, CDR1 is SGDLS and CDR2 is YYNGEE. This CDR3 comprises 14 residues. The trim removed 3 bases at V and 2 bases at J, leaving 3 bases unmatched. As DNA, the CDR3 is TGTGCCAGCAGCGCCGACAGGGGACAAGAGACCCAGTACTTC. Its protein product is CASSADRGQETQYF.

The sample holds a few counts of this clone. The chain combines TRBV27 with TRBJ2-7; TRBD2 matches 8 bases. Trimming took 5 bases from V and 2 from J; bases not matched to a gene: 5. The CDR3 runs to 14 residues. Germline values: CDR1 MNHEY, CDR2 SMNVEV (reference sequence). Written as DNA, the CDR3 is TGTGCCAGCAGTGCCTCGGGGGGGCCCTACGAGCAGTACTTC. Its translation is CASSASGGPYEQYF.

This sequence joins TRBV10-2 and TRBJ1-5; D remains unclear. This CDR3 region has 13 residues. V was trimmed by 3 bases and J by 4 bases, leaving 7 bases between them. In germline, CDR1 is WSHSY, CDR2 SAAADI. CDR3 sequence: CASSEKRNQPQHF. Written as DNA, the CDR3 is TGCGCCAGCAGTGAAAAGCGGAATCAGCCCCAGCATTTT.

The CDR3 bases are TGTGCCAGCAGCTTGTCCCAGGGGGCTGCAAAACTGTTTTTT. Protein: CASSLSQGAAKLFF. This chain connects TRBV5-6 to TRBJ1-4; TRBD1 matches at 8 bases. The CDR3 length is 14 residues. V gave up 1 base and J gave up 10 bases; unmatched junction bases: 6. The germline V gene encodes CDR1 SGHDT and CDR2 YYEEEE.

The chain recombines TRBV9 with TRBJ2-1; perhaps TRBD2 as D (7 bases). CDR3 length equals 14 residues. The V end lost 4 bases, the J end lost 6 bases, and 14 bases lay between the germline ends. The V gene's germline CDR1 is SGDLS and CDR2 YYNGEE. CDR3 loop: CASSYRGGGNEQFF. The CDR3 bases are TGTGCCAGCAGCTATAGGGGGGGTGGCAATGAGCAGTTCTTC.

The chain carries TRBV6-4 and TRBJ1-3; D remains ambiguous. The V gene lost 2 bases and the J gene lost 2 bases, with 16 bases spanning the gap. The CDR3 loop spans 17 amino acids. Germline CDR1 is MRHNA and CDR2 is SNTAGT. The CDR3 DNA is TGTGCCAGCAGTGACATGTCGCAATTCACTACTGGAAACACCATATATTTT. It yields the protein CASSDMSQFTTGNTIYF.

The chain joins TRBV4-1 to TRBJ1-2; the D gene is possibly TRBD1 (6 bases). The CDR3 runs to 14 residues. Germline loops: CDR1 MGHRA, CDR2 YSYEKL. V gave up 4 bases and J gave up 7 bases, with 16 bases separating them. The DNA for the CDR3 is TGCGCCAGCAGCCCCTCGGACAGAGAAACTGGCTACACCTTC. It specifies CASSPSDRETGYTF.

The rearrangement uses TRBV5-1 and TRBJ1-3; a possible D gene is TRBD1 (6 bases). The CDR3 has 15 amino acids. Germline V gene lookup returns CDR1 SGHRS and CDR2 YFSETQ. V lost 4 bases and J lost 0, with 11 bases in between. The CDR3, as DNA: TGCGCCAGCAGCAAAGGGGGGAACTCTGGAAACACCATATATTTT. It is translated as CASSKGGNSGNTIYF.

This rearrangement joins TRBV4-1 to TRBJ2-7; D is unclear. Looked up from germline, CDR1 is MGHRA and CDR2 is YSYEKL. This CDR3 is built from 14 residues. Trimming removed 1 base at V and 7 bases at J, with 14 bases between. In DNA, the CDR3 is TGCGCCAGCAGCCAAGTCGAGGCCCTCGGAGAGCAGTACTTC. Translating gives CASSQVEALGEQYF.

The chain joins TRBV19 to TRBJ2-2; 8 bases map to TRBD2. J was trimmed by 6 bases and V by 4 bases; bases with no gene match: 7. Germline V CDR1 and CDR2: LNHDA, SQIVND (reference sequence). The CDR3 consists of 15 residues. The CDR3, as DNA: TGTGCCAGTAGTACGCCGGGACTAGTGGCCGGGGAGCTGTTTTTT. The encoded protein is CASSTPGLVAGELFF.

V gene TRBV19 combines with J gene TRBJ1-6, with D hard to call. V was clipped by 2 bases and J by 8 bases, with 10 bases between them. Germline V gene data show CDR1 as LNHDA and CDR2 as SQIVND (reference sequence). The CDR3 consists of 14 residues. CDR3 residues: CASSIFGNHSPLHF. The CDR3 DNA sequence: TGTGCCAGTAGTATATTTGGGAACCATTCACCCCTCCACTTT. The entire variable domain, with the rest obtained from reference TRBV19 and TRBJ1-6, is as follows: DGGITQSPKYLFRKEGQNVTLSCEQNLNHDAMYWYRQDPGQGLRLIYYSQIVNDFQKGDIAEGYSVSREKKESFPLTVTSAQKNPTAFYLCASSIFGNHSPLHFGNGTRLTVT.

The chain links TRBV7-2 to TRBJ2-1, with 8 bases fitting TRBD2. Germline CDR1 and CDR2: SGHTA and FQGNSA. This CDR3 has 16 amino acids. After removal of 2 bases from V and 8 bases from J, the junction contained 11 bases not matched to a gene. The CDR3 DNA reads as TGTGCCAGCAGCTTACAGCTTAGCGGGACCGGTTATGAGCAGTTCTTC. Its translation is CASSLQLSGTGYEQFF.

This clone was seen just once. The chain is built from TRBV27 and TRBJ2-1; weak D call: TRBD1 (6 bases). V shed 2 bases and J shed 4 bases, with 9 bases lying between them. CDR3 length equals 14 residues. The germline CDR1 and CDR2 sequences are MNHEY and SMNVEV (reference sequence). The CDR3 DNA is TGTGCCAGCAGTTTACGGCAGGGGTACAATGAGCAGTTCTTC. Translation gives CASSLRQGYNEQFF.

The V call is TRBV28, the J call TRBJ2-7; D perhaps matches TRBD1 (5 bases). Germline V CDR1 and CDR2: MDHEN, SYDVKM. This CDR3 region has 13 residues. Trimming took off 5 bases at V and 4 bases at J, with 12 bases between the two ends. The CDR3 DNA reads TGTGCCAGCAGTGGATCGACAGCTTACGAGCAGTACTTC. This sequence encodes CASSGSTAYEQYF.

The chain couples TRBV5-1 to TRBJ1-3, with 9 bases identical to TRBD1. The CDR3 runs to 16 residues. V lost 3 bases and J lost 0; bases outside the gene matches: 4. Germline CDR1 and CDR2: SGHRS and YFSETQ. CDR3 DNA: TGCGCCAGCAGCTATGGACAGGGGCACTCTGGAAACACCATATATTTT. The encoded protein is CASSYGQGHSGNTIYF.

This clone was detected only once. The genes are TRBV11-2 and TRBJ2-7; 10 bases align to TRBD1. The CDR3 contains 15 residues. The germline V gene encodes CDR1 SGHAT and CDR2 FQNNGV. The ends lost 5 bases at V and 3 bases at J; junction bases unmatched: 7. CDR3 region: CASSPRQGAVYEQYF. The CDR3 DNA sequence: TGTGCCAGCAGCCCGAGACAGGGGGCGGTCTACGAGCAGTACTTC.

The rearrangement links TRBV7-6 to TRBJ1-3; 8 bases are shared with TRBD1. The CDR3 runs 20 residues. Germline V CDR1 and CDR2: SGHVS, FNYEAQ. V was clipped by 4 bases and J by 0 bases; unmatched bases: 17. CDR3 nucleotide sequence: TGTGCCAGCAGCTCTCTATTTGGACAGGGTGGGATCAGCTCTGGAAACACCATATATTTT. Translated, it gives CASSSLFGQGGISSGNTIYF.

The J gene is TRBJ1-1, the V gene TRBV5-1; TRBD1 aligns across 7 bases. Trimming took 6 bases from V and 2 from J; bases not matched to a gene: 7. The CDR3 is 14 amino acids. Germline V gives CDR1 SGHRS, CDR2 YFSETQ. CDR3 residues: CASTLKGANTEAFF. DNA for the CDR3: TGCGCCAGCACCCTGAAGGGGGCTAACACTGAAGCTTTCTTT.

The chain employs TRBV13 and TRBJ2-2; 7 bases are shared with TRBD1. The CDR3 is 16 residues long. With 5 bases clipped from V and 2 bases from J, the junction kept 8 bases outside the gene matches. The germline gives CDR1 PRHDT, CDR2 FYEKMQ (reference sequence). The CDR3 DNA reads TGTGCCAGCAGCGTAGCCGGGACAGTAAACACCGGGGAGCTGTTTTTT. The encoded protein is CASSVAGTVNTGELFF.